The 11 T cell receptor beta chains below were found in one sample sequenced in a study of T-cell reconstitution after alpha-beta-depleted transplantation in children. Unique molecular identifiers were incorporated into the prepared TCRbeta library. TCRdb analysed the PCR reads with MiXCR anew, one entry per CDR3 protein. Of tens of thousands of distinct CDR3 sequences detected, under 6.5% appear once; the ten largest clones hold around 30%. Sample: PBMCs, mostly from graft donor cells, taken 60 days after TCRalphabeta/CD19-depleted stem cell transplant. The receptors were gathered from a female patient aged 2-9 years who had a stem cell transplant for aplastic anemia, so the T cells may come from the graft donor.

This clonotype showed up many times. V usage is TRBV12-3 or TRBV12-4 and J usage is TRBJ1-1, with 9 nucleotides matching TRBD1. With V trimmed by 5 bases and J by 1 base, 5 bases remained unmatched. The CDR3 extends over 15 amino acids. CDR3 DNA: TGTGCCAGCAGTCCTAACAGGGGGCGGAACACTGAAGCTTTCTTT. Its protein is CASSPNRGRNTEAFF.

This clonotype occurred many times. The chain is built from TRBV5-1 and TRBJ2-1; D is ambiguous. CDR1 is SGHRS and CDR2 is YFSETQ in the germline V gene. The CDR3 consists of 16 residues. Trimming cost V 4 bases and J 0 bases, with 14 bases left between them. This CDR3 is CASSLQAASSYNEQFF. CDR3 coding DNA: TGCGCCAGCAGCCTCCAGGCGGCGAGCTCCTACAATGAGCAGTTCTTC. Supplemented by reference TRBV5-1 and TRBJ2-1, the full variable domain reads KAGVTQTPRYLIKTRGQQVTLSCSPISGHRSVSWYQQTPGQGLQFLFEYFSETQRNKGNFPGRFSGRQFSNSRSEMNVSTLELGDSALYLCASSLQAASSYNEQFFGPGTRLTVL.

This clonotype was detected only a few times. The chain combines TRBV7-9 with TRBJ2-7; TRBD2 agrees at 9 bases. Trimming cost V 4 bases and J 3 bases; bases outside gene matches: 4. Germline loops: CDR1 SEHNR, CDR2 FQNEAQ (reference sequence). This CDR3 has 14 amino acids. This CDR3 is CASSSGLADYEQYF. For the CDR3, the DNA is TGTGCCAGCAGCTCGGGACTAGCAGACTACGAGCAGTACTTC.

In this sample, this clonotype turned up a few times. The gene calls are TRBV5-1 and TRBJ1-1; TRBD1 matches at 9 bases. Germline CDR1 SGHRS, CDR2 YFSETQ. The junction had 7 bases not matched to a gene; V was cut back by 2 bases and J by 11 bases. The CDR3 is 13 amino acids. CDR3 bases: TGCGCCAGCAGCTTTAAACAGGGGGCGGTTGCTTTCTTT. Its protein is CASSFKQGAVAFF.

The rearrangement uses TRBV11-2 and TRBJ2-2; 8 bases align to TRBD1. V was clipped by 0 bases and J by 6 bases; unmatched bases: 12. CDR3 length: 18 amino acids. CDR1 and CDR2 from the germline V gene are SGHAT and FQNNGV. CDR3 DNA: TGTGCCAGCAGCTTAGAGTATCAGGGGGCGAACGGCGCCGGGGAGCTGTTTTTT. Translating gives CASSLEYQGANGAGELFF. Variable domain in full (rest from reference TRBV11-2 and TRBJ2-2): EAGVAQSPRYKIIEKRQSVAFWCNPISGHATLYWYQQILGQGPKLLIQFQNNGVVDDSQLPKDRFSAERLKGVDSTLKIQPAKLEDSAVYLCASSLEYQGANGAGELFFGEGSRLTVL.

Ten or more counts support this clonotype. Here the CDR3 DNA reads TGTGCCAGCAGTAAACAGGCTGCCCGAAAACTGTTTTTT. Its protein is CASSKQAARKLFF. This chain connects TRBV28 to TRBJ1-4; the D gene is possibly TRBD1 (5 bases). CDR3 length: 13 amino acids. V lost 5 bases and J lost 10, with 14 bases in between. The germline V gene encodes CDR1 MDHEN and CDR2 SYDVKM. Complete variable domain (other parts from reference TRBV28 and TRBJ1-4): DVKVTQSSRYLVKRTGEKVFLECVQDMDHENMFWYRQDPGLGLRLIYFSYDVKMKEKGDIPEGYSVSREKKERFSLILESASTNQTSMYLCASSKQAARKLFFGSGTQLSVL.

This clonotype was recorded at least ten times. The chain has TRBV20-1 and TRBJ1-5; possible D gene TRBD1, 6 bases. The CDR3 runs to 13 residues. V shed 5 bases and J shed 2 bases, with 10 bases lying between them. From germline, CDR1 is DFQATT and CDR2 SNEGSKA (reference sequence). The CDR3 DNA is TGCAGTGCTCATAGACAGGGCAATCAGCCCCAGCATTTT. This gives the protein CSAHRQGNQPQHF.

This clonotype was seen only a few times. The chain recombines TRBV27 with TRBJ2-1, with a weak D call TRBD2 (5 bases). This CDR3 is built from 15 residues. CDR1 and CDR2 from the germline V gene are MNHEY and SMNVEV (reference sequence). The ends were cut back, 3 bases at V and 2 bases at J, with 11 bases in the middle. DNA for the CDR3: TGTGCCAGCAGTTTCGGACTTCTCACCTACAATGAGCAGTTCTTC. This sequence encodes CASSFGLLTYNEQFF.

This clonotype was picked up one time. J is TRBJ2-7 and V is TRBV5-4; no clear D. Trimming removed 4 bases at V and 6 bases at J, with 17 bases between. This CDR3 is built from 14 residues. CDR1 and CDR2 from the germline V gene are SGHNT and YYREEE (reference sequence). The CDR3 protein is CASSLGGIYGEQYF. The CDR3 DNA reads TGTGCCAGCAGCCTTGGTGGGATATACGGCGAGCAGTACTTC.

At least ten counts were recorded for this clonotype. CDR3 region: CASSGGGTGELFF. The CDR3 nucleotides read TGTGCCAGCAGTGGAGGGGGCACCGGGGAGCTGTTTTTT. The gene calls are TRBV2 and TRBJ2-2, with D tentatively TRBD1 (6 bases). V was clipped by 4 bases and J by 4 bases, with 7 bases between them. Germline CDR1 reads SNHLY; CDR2 reads FYNNEI. The CDR3 is 13 amino acids.

Points on this clonotype: It is likely a read error, because the conserved phenylalanine at the end of the CDR3 is missing. CDR3 amino acids: CASSLDRGVTGELFV. The CDR3 nucleotides read TGCGCCAGCAGCTTGGACAGGGGGGTCACCGGGGAGCTGTTTGTT. V gene TRBV5-1 combines with J gene TRBJ2-2; 8 bases align to TRBD1. Germline-derived CDR1 and CDR2 are SGHRS and YFSETQ. This CDR3 has 15 residues. V shed 0 bases and J 4 bases; nucleotides not matched to a gene: 2.